These T cell receptor beta chains were read from a single sample in a study of blood T cell repertoires in COVID-19. Sequencing used immunoSEQ multiplex PCR; TCRdb keeps in-frame clones, though not all of them. This sample has 300,000 to 400,000 clones; over 80% occur once, and the top ten carry over 4.5%. Material for sequencing was PBMCs or T cells enriched from blood (not recorded which). Every receptor here comes from a man aged 25-45 years who had recovered from COVID-19. Both conserved end residues are part of each CDR3. Fields, in order: V gene, clone size, D gene, J gene, CDR3 protein. D genes are given only for firm matches. Clone size is shown for a subset of rows, as once, few, many or a class of expanded clone.

>TRBV5-1|NA|NA|TRBJ2-3
CASSRLGPQGDTQYF
>TRBV6-4|NA|TRBD1|TRBJ1-2
CASSDSDRGISGGYTF
>TRBV15|NA|NA|TRBJ1-1
CATSSSVVEAFF
>TRBV11-2|NA|NA|TRBJ2-5
CASSPRTFEETQYF
>TRBV4-1|NA|NA|TRBJ2-5
CASSQGQLRETQYF
>TRBV19|NA|NA|TRBJ1-5
CASSIAGDSNQPQHF
>TRBV30|NA|TRBD1|TRBJ1-1
CAWSVRGQGTEAFF
>TRBV5-4|NA|TRBD1|TRBJ1-2
CASSLVGQGNINYGYTF
>TRBV6-1|NA|NA|TRBJ2-5
CASSEWAQPQETQYF
>TRBV5-1|NA|NA|TRBJ2-3
CASSLGRMATDTQYF
>TRBV20-1|NA|NA|TRBJ1-2
CSARGAYGYTF
>TRBV5-4|NA|TRBD2|TRBJ2-1
CASRKTSGGVYEQFF
>TRBV23-1|NA|NA|TRBJ2-7
CASSAFSRVFYEQYF
>TRBV5-1|NA|NA|TRBJ2-5
CASSLRGGQETQYF
>TRBV5-4|NA|TRBD1|TRBJ1-6
CASSLGGQSSYNSPLHF
>TRBV18|once|TRBD1|TRBJ2-6
CASSPQTGAGGANVLTF
>TRBV29-1|NA|NA|TRBJ1-1
CSVDWTHTEAFF
>TRBV23-1|NA|TRBD1|TRBJ1-4
CASSQWGGTGAPTNEKLFF
>TRBV5-1|once|TRBD1|TRBJ1-2
CASSLDRGLDGYTF
>TRBV15|NA|TRBD1|TRBJ2-3
CATSRRVSQGANTQYF
>TRBV27|NA|TRBD1|TRBJ2-1
CASSLARGSNEQFF
>TRBV28|NA|TRBD1|TRBJ1-5
CASSSPNRGSQPQHF
>TRBV4-2|NA|TRBD2|TRBJ2-3
CASSQTGTSGGLGTDTQYF
>TRBV21-1|many|NA|TRBJ1-5
CASREGHQPQHF
>TRBV28|NA|TRBD1|TRBJ1-3
CASSSPGGGNTIYF
>TRBV30|NA|TRBD1|TRBJ2-1
CAWSEESGQGPYNEQFF
>TRBV2|NA|TRBD2|TRBJ2-1
CASSSGLAGSYNEQFF
>TRBV3-1/TRBV3-2|NA|NA|TRBJ2-7
CASSQGRGTYEQYF
>TRBV5-1|NA|TRBD1|TRBJ1-6
CASSLETGGYNSPLHF
>TRBV19|NA|NA|TRBJ1-2
CASSIGVGYGYTF
>TRBV13|NA|TRBD1|TRBJ2-7
CASSLQTGDYEQYF
>TRBV19|NA|TRBD1|TRBJ1-1
CASRRTGEKPEAFF
>TRBV19|NA|TRBD2|TRBJ2-2
CASSPLGGSGGANTGELFF
>TRBV6-6|NA|TRBD1|TRBJ1-6
CASREGQGSPLHF
>TRBV10-1|NA|NA|TRBJ2-2
CASSSSGDTGELFF
>TRBV5-1|few|NA|TRBJ2-3
CASSLYMAVSTDTQYF
>TRBV30|NA|NA|TRBJ1-2
CAWSLTVYGYTF
>TRBV30|NA|NA|TRBJ2-2
CAWTRVDDTGELFF
>TRBV6-5|NA|TRBD2|TRBJ2-7
CASTSGGPRYEQYF
>TRBV21-1|NA|NA|TRBJ2-3
CASSKDKPGPSTDTQYF
>TRBV28|NA|TRBD1|TRBJ2-7
CAGRDRGSYEQYF
>TRBV29-1|NA|NA|TRBJ1-1
CSVLWQNTEAFF
>TRBV27|NA|TRBD1|TRBJ2-5
CASSLYRGETQYF
>TRBV19|once|NA|TRBJ1-6
CASQDSSYNSPLHF
>TRBV19|few|NA|TRBJ1-2
CASSPDPGGYGYTF
>TRBV19|NA|TRBD1|TRBJ1-6
CASHEGGILSSPLHF
>TRBV19|NA|TRBD2|TRBJ2-1
CASSIQGLTYNEQFF
>TRBV9|NA|NA|TRBJ2-1
CASSVKGLALYNEQFF
>TRBV7-9|NA|NA|TRBJ2-2
CASSLYRVNTGELFF
>TRBV9|once|TRBD2|TRBJ2-7
CASSAGAGAISYEQYF